This T cell receptor (beta chain) originates from a study of shared clonotypes between healthy human individuals (dated by TCRdb to about 2020). As for the study more broadly: Three men and a couple of women, aged 18 to 49 years, made up the cohort. Leukapheresis yielded between about 0.94 and 10 billion PBMCs per donor. Different laboratories and diverse techniques were used to prepare libraries and sequence TCR repertoires, to increase sequencing depth and limit assay-specific biases. Blood TCR repertoires of four to six healthy adults were deeply sequenced to estimate repertoire size and the extent of clonotype sharing between individuals. For each donor, CD4 naive and CD4 memory were each given three plates, CD8 naive was given two plates, and CD8 memory was given one plate.

TCR CDR3 regions were amplified from genomic DNA by multiplex PCR using the deep immunoSEQ assay. Extracted genomic DNA from each cell subset was distributed evenly across all wells of several immunoSEQ 96-well plates, and each plate was treated as a replicate. For sorted subsets, about 200 ng genomic DNA, equal to 25,000 to 35,000 T cell genomes, was loaded into each replicate PCR. Purified libraries were quantified with a Qubit 3.0 fluorometer, sized on a Bioanalyzer 2100, and re-quantified with the KAPA Library Quantification kit. A separate single-read 150-cycle Illumina NextSeq 550 flow cell was used to sequence each immunoSEQ 96-well plate. From the authors' description of their analysis: Because the immunoSEQ output included only junctional sequences and no quality scores, the filtering could not be the same as the filtering used for full-length reads. Sequences were annotated with PyIR, a Python wrapper for IgBLAST v1.9, and V/J genes and CDR3 were assigned using IMGT germline references. Reads were removed for weak V/J assignments (E-value above 1e-6), missing CDR3, stop codons, out-of-frame junctions, or ambiguous translated residues. A V3J clonotype was defined by an identical inferred V gene, J gene, and CDR3 amino acid sequence. Percentage overlap between repertoires was calculated by dividing the number of shared unique clonotypes by the size of the smaller repertoire. Repertoire richness was assessed with RTK rarefaction, the Chao1 estimator, and Recon v2.1 estimates of unobserved clonotypes. OLGA was used to compute generation probabilities for all TCRbeta clonotypes that the gDNA method yielded from a handful of donors. TCRdb re-hosts the immuneACCESS table, in-frame sequences only. Its copies lack some clones; in the studies checked, an unresolved V gene accounts for under half of them, and the cause for the rest is not known. V, J and clone size are taken as reported in that table, and D and trimming were inferred from the DNA itself. The sample contains more than 500,000 clones, approximately 94% of them found a single time. The top ten clonotypes cover around 0.067% of the sample.

Points on this clone: The antigen it recognizes is unknown. No clone much larger than this one lies a single base away; base qualities are absent. This sample includes further DNA sequences coding for the same CDR3.

Here V drops 4 bases and J drops 7 bases, and the junction holds 4 bases not matched to any gene. The CDR3 holds 14 amino acids from the cysteine to the phenylalanine. Here the CDR3 DNA is all that survives: 42 bases in frame from base 1. CDR1 and CDR2 are drawn from the germline V gene: KGHSH, LQKENI. Study-level results and caveats: Across four donors, 5% to 6% of naive CD4, roughly 3.3% of naive CD8, 2% to 2.5% of memory CD4, and roughly 0.41% of memory CD8 clonotypes were shared. Only blood was sampled, and tissue TCR repertoires likely differ from those in blood. Naive subsets generally had larger estimated clonotype richness than memory subsets did. Even with the large sequencing depth, rarefaction of the sorted-subset datasets indicated that sequencing was incomplete. Based on pairwise subsampling, the degree of clonotype sharing among donors was expected to be affected by sequencing depth. The small number of donors limited the genetic and exposure-history diversity represented. Compared with non-shared clonotypes, the clonotypes found in all four sorted-subset donors had higher generation probabilities.

The donors were healthy, HIV-negative adults who had no recently reported acute infections or vaccinations. Every donor was a Caucasian adult residing in Nashville, Tennessee, USA. CD4+ T cells were enriched through magnetic negative selection, after which naive cells were positively selected on CD45RA and the remaining negative fraction served as the memory subset. After blood collection by leukapheresis, PBMCs were isolated using Ficoll-Histopaque density gradient centrifugation and then cryopreserved in the vapor phase of liquid nitrogen. Analytical flow cytometry was used to check the purity and quantity of each magnetically sorted T cell population. Genomic DNA was isolated from each sorted fraction and quantified by UV absorbance on a Nanodrop 2000c.

The receptor chain draws on TRBV18 and TRBJ2-1; 10 bases in the middle match TRBD2. The sequence came from a woman in her twenties or thirties in good health. The sample was naive CD4+ T cells sorted from blood. Interpreted using the paper, the cell subset or site label stands for: CD45RA+ positively selected. The CDR3 here reads CASSLGTSANEQFF. The DNA is TGTGCCAGCTCACTTGGGACTAGCGCAAATGAGCAGTTCTTC.